The 18 T cell receptor beta chains reported below all come from one sample, sequenced in a study of shared clonotypes between healthy human individuals. Some clones are missing from TCRdb's copy, which holds only in-frame ones; the method was immunoSEQ multiplex PCR. The repertoire has 1,400,000 or so clones, approximately 98.5% of them found once; the top ten carry about 0.4%. Sequencing was performed on naive CD4+ T cells sorted from blood. Subset: CD45RA+ positively selected. The receptors stem from a man aged 25 to 40 in good health.

V is TRBV30 and J is TRBJ1-2; no clear D. The CDR3 has 12 amino acids. Trimming pared 2 bases from V and 6 bases from J, leaving 10 bases between. Germline-derived CDR1 and CDR2 are GTSNPN and SVGIG (reference sequence). The CDR3 DNA reads TGTGCCTGGAGTCCCCTGAGGCATGGCTACACCTTC. Translating gives CAWSPLRHGYTF.

The gene calls are TRBV5-1 and TRBJ2-1; D remains unclear. The CDR3 totals 15 residues. With 0 bases removed from V and 3 bases from J, the gap between germline ends came to 10 bases. CDR1 SGHRS and CDR2 YFSETQ come from the germline V gene. This CDR3 reads CASSLATRFYNEQFF. CDR3 DNA sequence: TGCGCCAGCAGCTTGGCCACAAGATTCTACAATGAGCAGTTCTTC.

The rearrangement joins TRBV18 to TRBJ2-7; D gene uncertain. The CDR3 extends over 17 amino acids. Germline-derived CDR1 and CDR2 are KGHSH and LQKENI. V lost 2 bases and J lost 4, with 21 bases in between. The CDR3 DNA reads as TGTGCCAGCTCACCATTGGGATCGGTAACAGTACCTTACGAGCAGTACTTC. Protein: CASSPLGSVTVPYEQYF.

CDR3 nucleotides: TGTGCCAGCGCTCCCGGGACTAGCGGCACAGATACGCAGTATTTT. Amino acid sequence: CASAPGTSGTDTQYF. The rearrangement uses TRBV2 and TRBJ2-3, with TRBD2 matching over 10 bases. Germline assignment: CDR1 SNHLY and CDR2 FYNNEI. The CDR3 runs to 15 residues. V lost 8 bases and J lost 1; bases outside the gene matches: 6.

The genes are TRBV28 and TRBJ2-2, with a tentative D call TRBD1 (8 bases). CDR1 MDHEN and CDR2 SYDVKM come from the germline V gene. This CDR3 contains 16 residues. V dropped 6 bases and J dropped 5 bases, with 19 bases sitting between them. The CDR3: CASRRQGRDWTGELFF. The CDR3 region has the DNA TGTGCCAGCAGGAGACAGGGGAGGGACTGGACCGGGGAGCTGTTTTTT.

The chain recombines TRBV14 with TRBJ2-1; TRBD2 matches 9 bases. Germline trimming cut 3 bases from V and 6 bases from J; bases unmatched to any gene: 21. CDR3 length: 20 amino acids. In germline, CDR1 is SGHDN, CDR2 FVKESK. Here the CDR3 DNA reads TGTGCCAGCAGCCAGAGGGACATCCAATTATGGGCGGGAGGGTTCAATGAGCAGTTCTTC. Translation gives CASSQRDIQLWAGGFNEQFF.

The rearrangement links TRBV19 to TRBJ1-3, with a weak D call TRBD1 (5 bases). V was clipped by 3 bases and J by 0 bases, with 12 bases between them. The CDR3 extends over 16 amino acids. Germline CDR1 reads LNHDA; CDR2 reads SQIVND (reference sequence). CDR3 nucleotides: TGTGCCAGTAGTATGCTTGGGACCCCCTCTGGAAACACCATATATTTT. It codes for CASSMLGTPSGNTIYF.

The J gene is TRBJ2-5, the V gene TRBV5-1; 7 bases map to TRBD1. Germline lookup yields CDR1 SGHRS and CDR2 YFSETQ. Trimming took 3 bases from V and 0 from J; bases not matched to a gene: 5. The CDR3 sequence is 15 residues long. CDR3 nucleotides: TGCGCCAGCAGCTCAGGGGGAGCCGACCAAGAGACCCAGTACTTC. Translated, it gives CASSSGGADQETQYF. The complete variable domain, with remaining parts taken from reference TRBV5-1 and TRBJ2-5, reads KAGVTQTPRYLIKTRGQQVTLSCSPISGHRSVSWYQQTPGQGLQFLFEYFSETQRNKGNFPGRFSGRQFSNSRSEMNVSTLELGDSALYLCASSSGGADQETQYFGPGTRLLVL.

The gene calls are TRBV5-4 and TRBJ2-1, with TRBD2 identical over 9 bases. Germline trimming cut 2 bases from V and 7 bases from J; bases unmatched to any gene: 13. CDR1 and CDR2 (germline): SGHNT, YYREEE (reference sequence). This CDR3 has 17 amino acids. The CDR3 nucleotides are TGTGCCAGCAGCTTTTTTTCTAGCGGGACCAGGCGGAATGAGCAGTTCTTC. Translated: CASSFFSSGTRRNEQFF.

V and J are TRBV5-1 and TRBJ2-2; D may be TRBD1 (5 bases). The CDR3 sequence is 16 residues long. Trimming stripped 4 bases from V and 6 bases from J, with 19 bases between. Looked up from germline, CDR1 is SGHRS and CDR2 is YFSETQ. CDR3 loop: CASSPRTPNESGELFF. The CDR3 DNA reads as TGCGCCAGCAGCCCTCGGACACCTAATGAATCCGGGGAGCTGTTTTTT.

Concerning this clone itself: Within the sample, other DNA sequences also encode this same CDR3. The chain links TRBV9 to TRBJ1-1; no clear D gene. The V end was cut by 0 bases, the J end by 0 bases, with 9 bases between. Germline V gene sequence: CDR1 SGDLS, CDR2 YYNGEE. The CDR3 loop spans 15 amino acids. CDR3 sequence reads: CASSVVSALNTEAFF. DNA for the CDR3: TGTGCCAGCAGCGTAGTTTCAGCTTTGAACACTGAAGCTTTCTTT.

This chain joins TRBV18 and TRBJ1-1; D might be TRBD1 (6 bases). Germline-derived CDR1 and CDR2 are KGHSH and LQKENI. Trimming stripped 0 bases from V and 0 bases from J, with 14 bases between. This CDR3 region has 17 residues. The CDR3 DNA reads as TGTGCCAGCTCACCACCGAATCACGGACAGCTGAACACTGAAGCTTTCTTT. This codes for CASSPPNHGQLNTEAFF. Combining the CDR3 with reference TRBV18 and TRBJ1-1 gives the whole variable domain NAGVMQNPRHLVRRRGQEARLRCSPMKGHSHVYWYRQLPEEGLKFMVYLQKENIIDESGMPKERFSAEFPKEGPSILRIQQVVRGDSAAYFCASSPPNHGQLNTEAFFGQGTRLTVV.

This chain links TRBV5-1 with TRBJ1-4; D may be TRBD1 (5 bases). Trimming pared 0 bases from V and 7 bases from J, leaving 16 bases between. The CDR3 spans 16 residues. Germline values: CDR1 SGHRS, CDR2 YFSETQ. The CDR3 loop reads CASSLAGNGRGEKLFF. The CDR3 DNA follows: TGCGCCAGCAGCTTGGCCGGGAATGGTAGGGGTGAAAAACTGTTTTTT.

This chain uses TRBV19 with TRBJ2-7, with D perhaps TRBD1 (6 bases). This CDR3 has 12 residues. The V gene lost 8 bases and the J gene lost 3 bases, with 11 bases spanning the gap. From germline, CDR1 is LNHDA and CDR2 SQIVND (reference sequence). The DNA of the CDR3 is TGTGCCAGTCAGGGGAGCAACTACGAGCAGTACTTC. Its protein is CASQGSNYEQYF.

The chain combines TRBV28 with TRBJ2-7; D gene unclear. The V end was cut by 2 bases, the J end by 5 bases, with 13 bases between. CDR3 size: 14 residues. In germline, CDR1 is MDHEN, CDR2 SYDVKM. CDR3 nucleotide sequence: TGTGCCAGCAGTTTAATATTGGGTCAAGACGAGCAGTACTTC. This sequence encodes CASSLILGQDEQYF.

The genes are TRBV28 and TRBJ1-1, with D hard to call. Germline CDR1 MDHEN, CDR2 SYDVKM. V lost 5 bases, J lost 1 base, and 5 bases lay in between. The length of the CDR3 is 12 residues. The CDR3 here is CASSTRNTEAFF. DNA for the CDR3: TGTGCCAGCAGTACCAGGAACACTGAAGCTTTCTTT.

The chain couples TRBV5-4 to TRBJ2-7; a possible D gene is TRBD1 (6 bases). CDR3 length equals 16 residues. Between the trimmed V and J ends, which lost 4 bases and 0 bases, there was a span of 17 bases. CDR1 and CDR2 (germline): SGHNT, YYREEE (reference sequence). CDR3 DNA: TGTGCCAGCAGCCCTACACAGGGCCTCAGCTCCTACGAGCAGTACTTC. Protein product: CASSPTQGLSSYEQYF.

CDR3 loop: CASSAVSPNNYGYTF. In nucleotides, the CDR3 is TGTGCCAGCAGTGCTGTCAGCCCGAATAACTATGGCTACACCTTC. This rearrangement joins TRBV6-1 to TRBJ1-2; D remains ambiguous. Deletions cut 4 bases from V and 1 base from J, with 13 bases between. The germline gives CDR1 MNHNS, CDR2 SASEGT. CDR3 size: 15 residues.